These T cell receptor beta chains were read from a single sample in a study of cytomegalovirus exposure and HLA in healthy donors. Method: immunoSEQ multiplex PCR; TCRdb's copy keeps in-frame clones and lacks some. The sample's table shows around 27,000 clones. What was sequenced was PBMCs. Every receptor here comes from a man aged 30 to 39 in good health and CMV-seronegative. The CDR3 runs from the conserved cysteine through the conserved F or W. The D gene is left open where the match is weak. A row's size may be missing; if present it is once, few, many or a size class.

TRBD1	TRBV18	NA	TRBJ1-1	TGTGCCAGCTCACCACGGACAGGGACACCCATGGACACTGAAGCTTTCTTT	CASSPRTGTPMDTEAFF
TRBD2	TRBV6-5	NA	TRBJ2-7	TGTGCCAGCAGCCCCCATAGCGGGACGCCCTACGAGCAGTACTTC	CASSPHSGTPYEQYF
TRBD2	TRBV5-1	NA	TRBJ2-7	TGCGCCAGCAGTATATTGGTAGCGGGAGTTATGTACTTC	CASSILVAGVMYF
NA	TRBV11-2	NA	TRBJ1-2	TGTGCCAGCAGCTTACGGGACTATGGCTACACCTTC	CASSLRDYGYTF
NA	TRBV6-5	NA	TRBJ2-3	TGTGCCAGCAGCCCCTACGTCCTGGGCACAGATACGCAGTATTTT	CASSPYVLGTDTQYF
TRBD2	TRBV9	NA	TRBJ2-4	TGTGCCAGCAGCGATAGCGGGTTAGCCAAAAACATTCAGTACTTC	CASSDSGLAKNIQYF
TRBD2	TRBV6-1	NA	TRBJ2-3	TGTGCCAGCAGTGAGAGGGGCGGGGGTGCTTCAGATACGCAGTATTTT	CASSERGGGASDTQYF
NA	TRBV4-2	NA	TRBJ2-7	TGTGCCAGCAGCCACCCGGGGGACAGCTCCTACGAGCAGTACTTC	CASSHPGDSSYEQYF
TRBD1	TRBV9	NA	TRBJ1-6	TGTGCCAGCAGCGTACGGAGTCAGGGGGCGAATTCACCCCTCCACTTT	CASSVRSQGANSPLHF
TRBD1	TRBV5-6	NA	TRBJ2-5	TGTGCCAGCAGCGCCGGGACAGGGGGAGAGACCCAGTACTTC	CASSAGTGGETQYF
TRBD2	TRBV25-1	NA	TRBJ2-1	TGTGCCAGCAGCCTAGCGGGGGAGGACAATGAGCAGTTCTTC	CASSLAGEDNEQFF
NA	TRBV6-6	NA	TRBJ2-1	TGTGCCAGCAGCGGGTCGGAGACGCCTTACAATGAGCAGTTCTTC	CASSGSETPYNEQFF
NA	TRBV7-8	NA	TRBJ1-1	TGTGCCAGCAGCCCGTCGGGGGGGTTGATGGGTACTGAAGCTTTCTTT	CASSPSGGLMGTEAFF
NA	TRBV6-5	NA	TRBJ1-2	TGTGCCAGCAGAACAACGGGGGAGGGGCTCGGCTACACCTTC	CASRTTGEGLGYTF
TRBD2	TRBV27	NA	TRBJ2-1	TGTGCCAGCAGTACTAGCGGGAGTACTGAGCAGTTCTTC	CASSTSGSTEQFF
NA	TRBV6-1	NA	TRBJ2-7	TGTGCCAGCAGTGTCCTCCACACCCGGGGAGGCGGCTCCTACGAGCAGTACTTC	CASSVLHTRGGGSYEQYF
TRBD2	TRBV6-5	NA	TRBJ2-1	TGTGCCACGAGGAGCGTAGCGGGGGGGCGTAATGAGCAGTTCTTC	CATRSVAGGRNEQFF
NA	TRBV30	NA	TRBJ1-1	TGTGCCTGGAGTGTAAACAGGGAATCCCAAGCTTTCTTT	CAWSVNRESQAFF
NA	TRBV9	NA	TRBJ2-7	TGTGCCAGCAGCCCCCAGACTAGTGCCTACGAGCAGTACTTC	CASSPQTSAYEQYF
NA	TRBV27	NA	TRBJ2-3	TGTGCCAGCAGTTTGAGCTCAAGCACAGATACGCAGTATTTT	CASSLSSSTDTQYF
TRBD2	TRBV5-1	NA	TRBJ2-3	TGCGCCAGCAGCCTGACCTCCCTAGCGGGGGGGATCACAGATACGCAGTATTTT	CASSLTSLAGGITDTQYF
NA	TRBV19	NA	TRBJ1-2	TGTGCCAGTACAGGGTTCTATGGCTACACCTTC	CASTGFYGYTF
NA	TRBV9	NA	TRBJ2-1	TGTGCCAGCAGCGTAGAGGTCAGGGGGGATGAGCAGTTCTTC	CASSVEVRGDEQFF
TRBD1	TRBV9	NA	TRBJ2-3	TGTGCCAGCAGCATAGCGGATCTACAGGGGGCAGATACGCAGTATTTT	CASSIADLQGADTQYF
NA	TRBV4-1	NA	TRBJ2-1	TGCGCCAGCAGCCAAGATCCGCGACTGGCCTACAATGAGCAGTTCTTC	CASSQDPRLAYNEQFF
TRBD1	TRBV29-1	NA	TRBJ2-2	TGCAGCGTTGGGGACAGGACGAGCGGGGAGCTGTTTTTT	CSVGDRTSGELFF
NA	TRBV5-1	NA	TRBJ2-5	TGCGCCAGCAGCTTGGGAGAGGGGGTCGGGGAGACCCAGTACTTC	CASSLGEGVGETQYF
NA	TRBV11-2	NA	TRBJ1-1	TGTGCCAGCAGCCAACGGGTCACGAACACTGAAGCTTTCTTT	CASSQRVTNTEAFF
NA	TRBV6-4	NA	TRBJ2-2	TGTGCCAGCAGTGACTGGCCAAAAAGGAACACCGGGGAGCTGTTTTTT	CASSDWPKRNTGELFF
NA	TRBV19	NA	TRBJ1-6	TGTGCCAGTAGTATAGATCGGGGGGTTTCACCCCTCCACTTT	CASSIDRGVSPLHF
TRBD1	TRBV19	NA	TRBJ1-2	TGTGCCAGTAGTATTAAGGGACAGGGGTATGGCTACACCTTC	CASSIKGQGYGYTF
NA	TRBV4-2	NA	TRBJ2-7	TGTGCCAGCAGCCAATCCAGGGGCCAGGACGAGCAGTACTTC	CASSQSRGQDEQYF
TRBD1	TRBV9	NA	TRBJ2-4	TGTGCCAGCAGCCCCGGGACAGGGGAAAACATTCAGTACTTC	CASSPGTGENIQYF
NA	TRBV28	NA	TRBJ2-3	TGTGCCAGCAGCCCTACGGGCGGCGGACTCACAGATACGCAGTATTTT	CASSPTGGGLTDTQYF
NA	TRBV6-6	NA	TRBJ1-2	TGTGCCAGCAGTACAGCTAACTATGGCTACACCTTC	CASSTANYGYTF
TRBD1	TRBV5-4	NA	TRBJ2-7	TGTGCCAGCAGCTCTCCGGGACAGGGGGCCTACGAGCAGTACTTC	CASSSPGQGAYEQYF
TRBD1	TRBV19	medium-sized	TRBJ2-1	TGTGCCAGTAGACCCGGACAGGCCCACAATGAGCAGTTCTTC	CASRPGQAHNEQFF
NA	TRBV6-1	NA	TRBJ2-1	TGTGCCAGCAGTCCTAACTACAATGAGCAGTTCTTC	CASSPNYNEQFF
TRBD1	TRBV6-5	NA	TRBJ2-7	TGTGCCAGCAGTTTCCGACAGGGATCCTACGAGCAGTACTTC	CASSFRQGSYEQYF
TRBD1	TRBV11-2	NA	TRBJ2-7	TGTGCCAGCAGCCGGGACAGGGTTACGTACGAGCAGTACTTC	CASSRDRVTYEQYF
NA	TRBV6-1	NA	TRBJ2-1	TGTGCCAGCAGCTCATTAAGGGACAAGTACAATGAGCAGTTCTTC	CASSSLRDKYNEQFF
TRBD1	TRBV23-1	NA	TRBJ2-7	TGCGCCAGCAGTCAGCGACAGGGAACCTACGAGCAGTACTTC	CASSQRQGTYEQYF
TRBD1	TRBV7-9	NA	TRBJ1-2	TGTGCCAGCAGCTCCATACCGGGACAGGGGCTGGGTGGCTACACCTTC	CASSSIPGQGLGGYTF
TRBD1	TRBV29-1	NA	TRBJ1-1	TGCAGCGTTGGACAGGGGTTGGGCACTGAAGCTTTCTTT	CSVGQGLGTEAFF
NA	TRBV7-2	NA	TRBJ2-7	TGTGCCAGCAGCTTAGACCTGTTTGGGTGGGGGACAGAGCAGTACTTC	CASSLDLFGWGTEQYF
TRBD1	TRBV10-1	NA	TRBJ2-5	TGCGCCAGCAGTGAATCGGTGGCAGGGGGCCAAGAGACCCAGTACTTC	CASSESVAGGQETQYF
NA	TRBV7-9	NA	TRBJ2-7	TGTGCCAGCAGCAATTTCGATCCGGCCTACGAGCAGTACTTC	CASSNFDPAYEQYF
TRBD1	TRBV6-5	NA	TRBJ1-2	TGTGCCAGCAGTTACGAGGGACAGCCAAGCCCATATGGCTACACCTTC	CASSYEGQPSPYGYTF
NA	TRBV7-9	NA	TRBJ2-7	TGTGCCAGCAGCTTATTTACAGCTTACGAGCAGTACTTC	CASSLFTAYEQYF
NA	TRBV7-2	NA	TRBJ2-3	TGTGCCAGCAGCTCAAGACTCGTCGTGGGTACGCAGTATTTT	CASSSRLVVGTQYF